The rows below give T cell receptor beta chains drawn from one sample of a study of T cells and copy number aberrations in small-cell lung cancer. TCRdb's copy holds only in-frame clones and misses some; the assay was immunoSEQ multiplex PCR. The sample includes around 2,400 clones, 82% of them seen just once. The specimen was normal tissue next to the tumor. These receptor sequences come from a woman aged 45 to 65 with small cell lung cancer. Both conserved end residues are part of each CDR3. D genes are given only for firm matches. Some rows mark clone size as missing; the rest say once, few, many or name a class of expanded clone.

j_call clone_size d_call v_call cdr3_length cdr3_aa cdr3_nt
TRBJ1-1 NA TRBD1 TRBV6-1 13 CASNRQGATEAFF TGTGCCAGCAATCGGCAGGGGGCCACTGAAGCTTTCTTT
TRBJ1-2 NA NA TRBV6-5 12 CASSQGRFGYTF TGTGCCAGCAGCCAGGGACGTTTTGGCTACACCTTC
TRBJ2-1 once NA TRBV7-8 13 CASAALGANEQFF TGTGCCAGCGCCGCGTTAGGGGCCAATGAGCAGTTCTTC
TRBJ2-2 NA NA TRBV4-1 15 CASIADAGLTGELFF TGCGCCAGCATCGCGGACGCGGGGTTGACCGGGGAGCTGTTTTTT
TRBJ2-3 NA TRBD1 TRBV7-8 16 CASSLVEDRGSDTQYF TGTGCCAGCAGCTTAGTAGAGGACAGGGGATCAGATACGCAGTATTTT
TRBJ1-5 NA NA TRBV4-1 14 CASSLKGSNQPQHF TGCGCCAGCAGCCTCAAGGGCAGCAATCAGCCCCAGCATTTT
TRBJ1-4 NA NA TRBV18 15 CASSPSQATNEKLFF TGTGCCAGCTCACCAAGTCAGGCAACTAATGAAAAACTGTTTTTT
TRBJ1-1 NA NA TRBV28 14 CASSCCGGGTEAFF TGTGCCAGCAGTTGTTGCGGGGGCGGCACTGAAGCTTTCTTT
TRBJ1-2 NA NA TRBV18 13 CASSPATVGGYTF TGTGCCAGCTCACCAGCGACGGTAGGGGGCTACACCTTC
TRBJ2-5 NA TRBD2 TRBV2 15 CASSTDSGRGETQYF TGTGCCAGCAGTACCGATAGCGGGAGGGGAGAGACCCAGTACTTC
TRBJ1-2 NA NA TRBV5-1 13 CASRQDGNYGYTF TGCGCCAGCAGACAAGACGGTAACTATGGCTACACCTTC
TRBJ2-7 NA TRBD2 TRBV14 18 CASSQAPGLAGGDSEQYF TGTGCCAGCAGCCAGGCACCGGGACTAGCGGGAGGAGATAGCGAGCAGTACTTC
TRBJ2-3 NA TRBD1 TRBV27 16 CASSLAWTGGASTQYF TGTGCCAGCAGTTTAGCTTGGACAGGGGGCGCGTCTACGCAGTATTTT
TRBJ1-2 few NA TRBV7-2 14 CASSSPAEFYGYTF TGTGCCAGCAGCTCCCCGGCGGAGTTCTATGGCTACACCTTC
TRBJ1-4 NA NA TRBV5-1 15 CASSVQGLSNEKLFF TGCGCCAGCAGCGTCCAGGGGCTTTCGAACGAAAAACTGTTTTTT
TRBJ2-3 once TRBD1 TRBV27 12 CASNRQGDTQYF TGTGCCAGCAACAGACAGGGTGATACGCAGTATTTT
TRBJ1-4 few TRBD1 TRBV2 15 CASSSYRGLDEKLFF TGTGCCAGCAGTTCTTACAGGGGGCTTGATGAAAAACTGTTTTTT
TRBJ1-5 NA TRBD1 TRBV28 14 CASSSTTGHQPQHF TGTGCCAGCAGTTCGACGACAGGGCATCAGCCCCAGCATTTT
TRBJ2-7 NA NA TRBV19 14 CASSKQQSSYEQYF TGTGCCAGTAGTAAGCAACAGAGCTCCTACGAGCAGTACTTC
TRBJ2-7 NA NA TRBV7-9 13 CASSSTGGSEQYF TGTGCCAGCAGCTCGACAGGAGGTAGCGAGCAGTACTTC